This T cell receptor (beta chain) appears in the sequencing data of a study of T-cell memory formation after mild COVID-19. Study-wide findings and caveats: Those CD4+ clones that contracted were mainly in CM and EM (CD8+ ones in EMRA). CD4/CD8 balance held among clones contracting day 15 to 85, and later expanders leaned CD4+. There were some responding clones in pre-infection memory, which suggested that cross-reactive memory had joined.

This clonotype has only a few counts. Antigen specificity is unknown. A 5'RACE reaction primed in the constant segment made cDNA libraries of TCR alpha and TCR beta, and these carried sample barcodes and UMIs. MiXCR, applied by TCRdb to the 5' RACE reads, yields one record per CDR3 protein. This repertoire shows about 560,000 distinct CDR3 sequences, approximately 15% found once; its top ten account for about 8.1%. The specimen was PBMCs or a T cell subset sorted from them (not recorded which). This clonotype was sampled from an adult woman who had mild COVID-19 (a few samples of this study predate the infection). Cell type and time point are not known.

The CDR3 nucleotides are TGCAGCGTCCGGACAGGGATAGGCTGGCATGAGCAGTTCTTC. Its protein is CSVRTGIGWHEQFF. The chain uses TRBV29-1 and TRBJ2-1, with 8 nucleotides matching TRBD1. V trimming: 6 bases; J trimming: 8 bases; junction bases outside the gene matches: 12. This CDR3 spans 14 amino acids. Germline V gene data show CDR1 as SQVTM and CDR2 as ANQGSEA.